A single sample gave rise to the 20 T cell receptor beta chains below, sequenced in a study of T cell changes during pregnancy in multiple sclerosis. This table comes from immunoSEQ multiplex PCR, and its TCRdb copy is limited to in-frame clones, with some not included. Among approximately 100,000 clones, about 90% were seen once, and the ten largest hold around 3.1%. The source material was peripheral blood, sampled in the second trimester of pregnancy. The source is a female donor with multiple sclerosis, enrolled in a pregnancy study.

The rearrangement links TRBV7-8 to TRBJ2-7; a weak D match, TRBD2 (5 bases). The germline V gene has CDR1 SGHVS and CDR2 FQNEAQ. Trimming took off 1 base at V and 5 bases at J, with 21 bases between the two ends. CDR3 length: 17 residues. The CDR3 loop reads CASSLVGGLGLRDEQYF. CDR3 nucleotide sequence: TGTGCCAGCAGCTTAGTGGGCGGGTTGGGTTTACGGGACGAGCAGTACTTC.

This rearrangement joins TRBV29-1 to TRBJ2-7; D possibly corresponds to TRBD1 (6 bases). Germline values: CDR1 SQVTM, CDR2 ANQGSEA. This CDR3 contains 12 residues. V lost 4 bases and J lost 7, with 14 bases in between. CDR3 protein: CSVVRQDQEQYF. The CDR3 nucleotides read TGCAGCGTTGTTCGACAGGACCAGGAGCAGTACTTC.

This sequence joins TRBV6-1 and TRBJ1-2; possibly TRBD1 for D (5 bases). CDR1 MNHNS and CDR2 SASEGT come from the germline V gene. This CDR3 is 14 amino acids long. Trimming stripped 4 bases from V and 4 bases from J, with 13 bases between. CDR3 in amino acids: CASSVRGNGYGYTF. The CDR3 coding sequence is TGTGCCAGCAGTGTGCGGGGGAACGGCTATGGCTACACCTTC.

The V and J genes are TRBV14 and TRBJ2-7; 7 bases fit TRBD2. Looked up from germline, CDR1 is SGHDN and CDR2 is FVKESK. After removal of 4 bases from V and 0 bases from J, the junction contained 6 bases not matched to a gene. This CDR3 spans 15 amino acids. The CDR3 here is CASSRGDYSSYEQYF. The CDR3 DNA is TGTGCCAGCAGCCGAGGGGACTATAGCTCCTACGAGCAGTACTTC.

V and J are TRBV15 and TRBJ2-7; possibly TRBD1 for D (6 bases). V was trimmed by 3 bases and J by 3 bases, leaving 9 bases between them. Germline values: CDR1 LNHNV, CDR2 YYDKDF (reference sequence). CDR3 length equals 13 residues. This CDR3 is CATSRDRIYEQYF. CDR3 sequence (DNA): TGTGCCACCAGCAGGGACAGAATCTACGAGCAGTACTTC.

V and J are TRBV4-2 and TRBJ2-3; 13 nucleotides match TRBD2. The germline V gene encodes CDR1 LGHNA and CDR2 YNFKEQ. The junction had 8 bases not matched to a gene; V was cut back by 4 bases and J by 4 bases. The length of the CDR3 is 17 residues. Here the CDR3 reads CASSPNQGLAGSDTQYF. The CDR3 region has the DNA TGTGCCAGCAGCCCCAACCAGGGACTAGCGGGATCAGATACGCAGTATTTT.

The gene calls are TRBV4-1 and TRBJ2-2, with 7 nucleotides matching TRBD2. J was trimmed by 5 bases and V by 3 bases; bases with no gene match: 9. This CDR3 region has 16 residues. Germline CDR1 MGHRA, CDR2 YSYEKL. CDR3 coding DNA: TGCGCCAGCAGCCACCCGGGGGGAGGCGGGACCGGGGAGCTGTTTTTT. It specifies CASSHPGGGGTGELFF.

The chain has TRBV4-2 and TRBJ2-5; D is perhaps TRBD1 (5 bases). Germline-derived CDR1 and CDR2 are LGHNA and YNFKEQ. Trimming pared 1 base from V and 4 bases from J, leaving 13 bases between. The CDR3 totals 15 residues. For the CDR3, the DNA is TGTGCCAGCAGCCAAGGTGGGGTGCAGGGAGAGACCCAGTACTTC. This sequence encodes CASSQGGVQGETQYF.

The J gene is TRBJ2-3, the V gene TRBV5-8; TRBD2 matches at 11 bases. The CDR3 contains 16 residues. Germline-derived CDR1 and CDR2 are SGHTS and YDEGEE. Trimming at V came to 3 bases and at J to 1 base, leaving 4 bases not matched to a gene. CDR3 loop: CASSSPTSGGTDTQYF. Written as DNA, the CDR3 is TGTGCCAGCAGCTCCCCGACTAGCGGGGGCACAGATACGCAGTATTTT.

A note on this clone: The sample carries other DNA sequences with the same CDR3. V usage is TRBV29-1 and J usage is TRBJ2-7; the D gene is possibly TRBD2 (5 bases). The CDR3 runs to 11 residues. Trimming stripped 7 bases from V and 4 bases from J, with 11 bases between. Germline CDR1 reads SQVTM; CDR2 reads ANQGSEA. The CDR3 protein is CSAHAGYEQYF. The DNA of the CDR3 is TGCAGCGCACATGCGGGTTACGAGCAGTACTTC.

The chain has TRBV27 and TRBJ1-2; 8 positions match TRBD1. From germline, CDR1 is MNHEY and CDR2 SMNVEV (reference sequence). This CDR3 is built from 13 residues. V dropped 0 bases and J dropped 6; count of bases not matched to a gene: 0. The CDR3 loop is CASSLSRGHGYTF. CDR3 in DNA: TGTGCCAGCAGTTTATCCAGGGGGCATGGCTACACCTTC.

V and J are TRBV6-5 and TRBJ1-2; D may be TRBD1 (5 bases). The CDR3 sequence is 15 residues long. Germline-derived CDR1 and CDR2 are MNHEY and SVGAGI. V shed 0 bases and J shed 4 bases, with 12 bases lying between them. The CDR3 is CASSYSLETAYGYTF. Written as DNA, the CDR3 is TGTGCCAGCAGTTACTCGTTGGAGACAGCCTATGGCTACACCTTC.

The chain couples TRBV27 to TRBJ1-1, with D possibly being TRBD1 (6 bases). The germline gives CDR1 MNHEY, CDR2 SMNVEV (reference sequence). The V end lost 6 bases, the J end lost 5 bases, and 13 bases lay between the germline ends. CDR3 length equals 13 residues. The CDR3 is CASRYQGLTEAFF. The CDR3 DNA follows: TGTGCCAGCAGATACCAGGGGCTGACTGAAGCTTTCTTT.

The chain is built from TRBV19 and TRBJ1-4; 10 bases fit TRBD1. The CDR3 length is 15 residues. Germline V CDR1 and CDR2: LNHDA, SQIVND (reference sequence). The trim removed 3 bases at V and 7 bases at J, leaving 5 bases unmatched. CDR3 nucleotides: TGTGCCAGTAGTATGTCGGGACAGGGGACTGAAAAACTGTTTTTT. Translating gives CASSMSGQGTEKLFF.

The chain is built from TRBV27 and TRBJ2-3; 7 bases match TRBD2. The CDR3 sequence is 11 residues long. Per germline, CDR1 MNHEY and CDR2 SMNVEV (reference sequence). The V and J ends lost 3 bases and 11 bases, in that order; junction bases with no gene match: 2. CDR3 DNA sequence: TGTGCCAGCAGTTTGGGGGGGTTGCAGTATTTT. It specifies CASSLGGLQYF.

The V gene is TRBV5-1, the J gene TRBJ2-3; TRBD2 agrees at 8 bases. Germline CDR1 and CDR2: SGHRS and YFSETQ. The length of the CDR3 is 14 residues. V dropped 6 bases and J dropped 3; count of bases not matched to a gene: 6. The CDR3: CASTPGGSTDTQYF. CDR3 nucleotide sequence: TGCGCCAGCACCCCGGGAGGGTCAACAGATACGCAGTATTTT.

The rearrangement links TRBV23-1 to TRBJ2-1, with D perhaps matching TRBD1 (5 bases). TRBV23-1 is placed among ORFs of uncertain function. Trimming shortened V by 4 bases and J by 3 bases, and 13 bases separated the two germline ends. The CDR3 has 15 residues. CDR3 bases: TGCGCCAGCAGTCTGGACACCTCATGCTACAATGAGCAGTTCTTC. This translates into CASSLDTSCYNEQFF.

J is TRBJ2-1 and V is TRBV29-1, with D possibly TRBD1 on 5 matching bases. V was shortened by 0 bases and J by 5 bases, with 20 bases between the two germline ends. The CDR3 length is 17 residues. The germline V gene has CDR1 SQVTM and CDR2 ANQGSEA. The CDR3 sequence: CSVEDPGRVKLHNEQFF. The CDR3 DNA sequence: TGCAGCGTTGAAGATCCAGGCAGGGTAAAACTCCACAATGAGCAGTTCTTC.

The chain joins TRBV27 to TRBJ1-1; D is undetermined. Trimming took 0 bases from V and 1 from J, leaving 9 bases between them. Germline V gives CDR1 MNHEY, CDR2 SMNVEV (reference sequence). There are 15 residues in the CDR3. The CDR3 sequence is CASSLSGRKNTEAFF. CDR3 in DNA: TGTGCCAGCAGTTTATCGGGCAGGAAGAACACTGAAGCTTTCTTT.

The CDR3 nucleotides read TGCGCCAGCAGCCTCCTCGGCGGGAGGGGTACAGATACGCAGTATTTT. It specifies CASSLLGGRGTDTQYF. The rearrangement links TRBV4-1 to TRBJ2-3; 9 bases map to TRBD2. Germline assignment: CDR1 MGHRA and CDR2 YSYEKL. J lost 3 bases, V lost 4 bases, and 8 bases had no gene match. This CDR3 is 16 amino acids long.